This TCR beta chain comes out of a study of T cell responses to AZD1222 COVID-19 vaccine. General study results and limits: Mostly white British, mostly female donors; authors suggested clonal diversity may be underestimated.

The CDR3 contains 17 residues. V shed 5 bases and J shed 0 bases, with 17 bases lying between them. Germline CDR1 and CDR2: LNHDA and SQIVND (reference sequence). TCRdb's table, derived via immunoSEQ multiplex PCR, lists solely in-frame clones and lacks some. This sample carries more than 120,000 clones, approximately 89% of them seen once, and the ten largest clones take 1.5% to 2%. As concerns this clone: Its antigen is unknown.

The TCR originated in an adult who received the AZD1222 COVID-19 vaccine. The material sequenced was peripheral blood, taken 28 days after the second AZD1222 dose. The chain links TRBV19 to TRBJ2-1; D not certain. CDR3 DNA sequence: TGTGCCAGTAGTCCCCCTTTAAGTTGGGGCTCCTACAATGAGCAGTTCTTC. Amino acid sequence: CASSPPLSWGSYNEQFF.